A single sample is the source of the 21 T cell receptor beta chains below, sequenced in a study of shared T cell receptors in the human thymus. Here immunoSEQ multiplex PCR was the method, and the copy in TCRdb shows in-frame clones only, minus some. The sample comprises more than 550,000 clones, more than 70% of which are singletons, and 0.0094% rests with the top ten. The same sample was also studied in work on human thymus T cells.

Sequencing input: thymocytes. These receptors were taken from a boy under two years old with a congenital heart defect.

This clone was detected only once. V is TRBV9 and J is TRBJ2-7; TRBD2 matches 8 bases. In germline, CDR1 is SGDLS, CDR2 YYNGEE. The CDR3 length is 14 residues. With 4 bases clipped from V and 2 bases from J, the junction kept 5 bases outside the gene matches. For the CDR3, the DNA is TGTGCCAGCAGCTTTAGCGGGGCCACCTACGAGCAGTACTTC. This codes for CASSFSGATYEQYF.

The V and J genes are TRBV15 and TRBJ1-5; 7 bases are shared with TRBD1. The CDR3 totals 13 residues. Trimming cost V 4 bases and J 4 bases; bases outside gene matches: 1. The germline gives CDR1 LNHNV, CDR2 YYDKDF (reference sequence). The CDR3 DNA reads TGTGCCACCAGCACACAGGGGAATCAGCCCCAGCATTTT. This gives the protein CATSTQGNQPQHF.

The chain couples TRBV21-1 to TRBJ1-6; the table's D call of TRBD1 was not tested on the DNA. TRBV21-1 is termed a pseudogene. There are 14 residues in the CDR3. The CDR3 bases are TGTGCCAGCAGCACCATCAGGGGTGATTCACCCCTCCACTTT. Residues: CASSTIRGDSPLHF.

V is TRBV5-4 and J is TRBJ1-1; 7 bases are a match to TRBD1. Trimming at V came to 1 base and at J to 3 bases, leaving 9 bases not matched to a gene. The CDR3 has 16 residues. Germline assignment: CDR1 SGHNT and CDR2 YYREEE (reference sequence). The DNA of the CDR3 is TGTGCCAGCAGCTTGACACTTCAGGGGGATGACACTGAAGCTTTCTTT. It specifies CASSLTLQGDDTEAFF.

This chain joins TRBV19 and TRBJ2-7, with 8 bases matching TRBD2. CDR3 length: 14 amino acids. The V gene end was trimmed by 5 bases and the J gene end by 2 bases; junction bases not matched to a gene: 5. Germline V gene sequence: CDR1 LNHDA, CDR2 SQIVND (reference sequence). CDR3: CASSRTSRPYEQYF. The CDR3 bases are TGTGCCAGTAGTCGGACTAGCCGCCCCTACGAGCAGTACTTC.

The chain joins TRBV5-4 to TRBJ2-5; possible D gene TRBD2, 6 bases. With 0 bases removed from V and 5 bases from J, the gap between germline ends came to 11 bases. Germline V gene data show CDR1 as SGHNT and CDR2 as YYREEE (reference sequence). This CDR3 is built from 14 residues. The CDR3 here is CASSLGGGVETQYF. As DNA, the CDR3 is TGTGCCAGCAGCTTGGGGGGCGGGGTCGAGACCCAGTACTTC. The variable domain in full, completed from reference TRBV5-4 and TRBJ2-5, reads ETGVTQSPTHLIKTRGQQVTLRCSSQSGHNTVSWYQQALGQGPQFIFQYYREEENGRGNFPPRFSGLQFPNYSSELNVNALELDDSALYLCASSLGGGVETQYFGPGTRLLVL.

The chain has TRBV30 and TRBJ2-7; unclear D gene. Germline-derived CDR1 and CDR2 are GTSNPN and SVGIG (reference sequence). The V gene lost 0 bases and the J gene lost 2 bases, with 11 bases spanning the gap. The CDR3 spans 14 residues. The CDR3 sequence is CAWSVHEYPYEQYF. The CDR3 DNA follows: TGTGCCTGGAGTGTACATGAATATCCCTACGAGCAGTACTTC.

The chain employs TRBV7-8 and TRBJ2-7; possible D gene TRBD2, 6 bases. The CDR3 is 16 amino acids. Between the trimmed V and J ends, which lost 0 bases and 0 bases, there was a span of 12 bases. The V gene's germline CDR1 is SGHVS and CDR2 FQNEAQ. CDR3 amino acids: CASSLAGTYSSYEQYF. The CDR3 region has the DNA TGTGCCAGCAGCTTAGCGGGGACTTACAGCTCCTACGAGCAGTACTTC.

The chain combines TRBV7-2 with TRBJ2-7; 8 positions agree with TRBD2. The CDR3 loop spans 16 amino acids. Trimming took 4 bases from V and 2 from J; bases not matched to a gene: 10. CDR1 is SGHTA, CDR2 FQGNSA, per germline. This CDR3 is CASSSSSGSGAYEQYF. CDR3 nucleotides: TGTGCCAGCAGCTCAAGCAGCGGGAGTGGAGCCTACGAGCAGTACTTC.

This clone was seen a few times. The CDR3 DNA reads TGTGCCAGCAGCTTAGAGGGGGGAAACACCATATATTTT. This translates into CASSLEGGNTIYF. The gene calls are TRBV7-6 and TRBJ1-3; TRBD1 might be the D (5 bases). Germline values: CDR1 SGHVS, CDR2 FNYEAQ. The V and J ends lost 1 base and 4 bases respectively, with 5 bases between them. The CDR3 totals 13 residues.

The V call is TRBV7-2, the J call TRBJ2-2, with 12 nucleotides matching TRBD2. The germline V gene has CDR1 SGHTA and CDR2 FQGNSA. This CDR3 comprises 21 residues. Unmatched junction bases numbered 13, after V lost 0 bases and J lost 2 bases. The CDR3 DNA follows: TGTGCCAGCAGCTTAGCACAAAGGAGGCTAGCGGGAGGGAACAACACCGGGGAGCTGTTTTTT. It encodes CASSLAQRRLAGGNNTGELFF.

The chain uses TRBV4-1 and TRBJ1-5, with D hard to call. From germline, CDR1 is MGHRA and CDR2 YSYEKL. CDR3 length: 18 residues. Trimming left V 1 base short and J 0 bases short, with 16 bases between. CDR3 DNA: TGCGCCAGCAGCCAAGTTTACCTAGGCTTTAATAGCAATCAGCCCCAGCATTTT. Its translation: CASSQVYLGFNSNQPQHF.

The chain joins TRBV5-5 to TRBJ2-7, with D perhaps TRBD1 (5 bases). V was shortened by 4 bases and J by 3 bases, with 17 bases between the two germline ends. From germline, CDR1 is SGHKS and CDR2 YYEKEE (reference sequence). The CDR3 runs 15 residues. CDR3 in DNA: TGTGCCAGCAGCCCCCCTGGGGTAGGGGACTACGAGCAGTACTTC. Amino acids: CASSPPGVGDYEQYF.

This sequence joins TRBV18 and TRBJ1-2; D unresolved. Germline lookup yields CDR1 KGHSH and CDR2 LQKENI. The CDR3 sequence is 14 residues long. Trimming took off 0 bases at V and 4 bases at J, with 9 bases between the two ends. Here the CDR3 DNA reads TGTGCCAGCTCACCACCAAAACTGCTCTATGGCTACACCTTC. As protein: CASSPPKLLYGYTF. Drawing the rest from reference TRBV18 and TRBJ1-2, the complete variable domain is NAGVMQNPRHLVRRRGQEARLRCSPMKGHSHVYWYRQLPEEGLKFMVYLQKENIIDESGMPKERFSAEFPKEGPSILRIQQVVRGDSAAYFCASSPPKLLYGYTFGSGTRLTVV.

The chain joins TRBV14 to TRBJ2-7; TRBD1 is a possible D gene (5 bases). V shed 3 bases and J shed 5 bases, with 14 bases lying between them. Germline V gene lookup returns CDR1 SGHDN and CDR2 FVKESK. The CDR3 length is 14 residues. CDR3 coding DNA: TGTGCCAGCAGCCATAGAAGGGGCAAACACGAGCAGTACTTC. Translating it yields CASSHRRGKHEQYF.

V and J are TRBV5-1 and TRBJ1-1; weak D call: TRBD1 (5 bases). Trimming removed 0 bases from V and 5 bases from J, with 17 bases in between. The germline CDR1 and CDR2 sequences are SGHRS and YFSETQ. This CDR3 spans 16 amino acids. In DNA, the CDR3 is TGCGCCAGCAGCTTGGAGGGAACTCTAAGGGGAACTGAAGCTTTCTTT. Translating it yields CASSLEGTLRGTEAFF.

This clone was found once. The chain has TRBV7-9 and TRBJ1-2; 8 nucleotides agree with TRBD1. From germline, CDR1 is SEHNR and CDR2 FQNEAQ (reference sequence). The CDR3 is 17 amino acids. The trim removed 6 bases at V and 7 bases at J, leaving 19 bases unmatched. CDR3 sequence: CASRPGQEPRDEFGYTF. CDR3 nucleotide sequence: TGTGCCAGCAGACCGGGACAGGAGCCCCGGGATGAGTTTGGCTACACCTTC.

On this clone: Its ends do not fully match the called genes, so a read error is possible. The rearrangement joins TRBV7-7 to TRBJ2-7; 8 bases align to TRBD1. Germline values: CDR1 SSHAT, CDR2 FNYEAQ (reference sequence). This CDR3 spans 13 amino acids. The CDR3 sequence is CASSQGTGYEQYF. DNA for the CDR3: TGTGCTAGCAGCCAAGGGACAGGATACGAGCAGTACTTC.

The chain employs TRBV5-8 and TRBJ1-2, with 12 positions matching TRBD1. V lost 3 bases to trimming and J lost 8 bases; unmatched junction nucleotides: 5. CDR1 is SGHTS, CDR2 YDEGEE, per germline. The CDR3 runs 14 residues. This CDR3 reads CASSSGQGAKGYTF. For the CDR3, the DNA is TGTGCCAGCAGCTCGGGACAGGGGGCGAAAGGCTACACCTTC.

This clone was counted a single time. The V and J genes are TRBV14 and TRBJ1-4; no reliable D call. Germline loops: CDR1 SGHDN, CDR2 FVKESK. V was clipped by 0 bases and J by 8 bases, with 7 bases between them. This CDR3 is 13 amino acids long. The CDR3 DNA sequence: TGTGCCAGCAGCCAAGATGAGAGGGAAAAACTGTTTTTT. Translating it yields CASSQDEREKLFF.

This clone appeared a few times. The genes are TRBV11-2 and TRBJ1-6, with 7 nucleotides matching TRBD1. V was clipped by 1 base and J by 3 bases; unmatched bases: 9. Germline V gives CDR1 SGHAT, CDR2 FQNNGV. The CDR3 contains 18 residues. For the CDR3, the DNA is TGTGCCAGCAGCTTAGCAGACAGGGCGACCTTCTATAATTCACCCCTCCACTTT. This sequence encodes CASSLADRATFYNSPLHF.